The rows below give T cell receptor beta chains drawn from one sample of a study of blood T cell repertoires in COVID-19. Some clones are missing from TCRdb's copy, which holds only in-frame ones; the method was immunoSEQ multiplex PCR. The sample shows tens of thousands of clones, over 75% of them seen only once. Sequencing used peripheral blood. These receptors all come from a human donor in a cohort sampled during active COVID-19. CDR3s include the opening cysteine and the closing phenylalanine or tryptophan. The D gene is left open where the match is weak. The size entry is marked missing in some rows and otherwise reads once, few, many or a size class.

V gene	J gene	D gene	clone size	CDR3 DNA	CDR3 protein
TRBV10-3	TRBJ2-7	NA	NA	TGTGCCATCAGTGAGTCTAAAACAGGGTACTCCTACGAGCAGTACTTC	CAISESKTGYSYEQYF
TRBV7-9	TRBJ2-5	NA	NA	TGTGCCAGCAGCTTAAGGGGGCGGGGTGTGGAGACCCAGTACTTC	CASSLRGRGVETQYF
TRBV5-1	TRBJ1-3	NA	NA	TGCGCCAGCAGCTTGACACCCGGAGGGGTATCTGGAAACACCATATATTTT	CASSLTPGGVSGNTIYF
TRBV18	TRBJ2-7	NA	NA	TGTGCCAGCTCACCAGTATCGGGCGAGCAGTACTTC	CASSPVSGEQYF
TRBV7-2	TRBJ2-2	TRBD2	NA	TGTGCCAGCAGCTTAGCACACCGTAGCGGGACCGGGGAGCTGTTTTTT	CASSLAHRSGTGELFF
TRBV28	TRBJ1-1	NA	NA	TGTGCCAGCAGTTTGTACAGTTTCCCTGAAGCTTTCTTT	CASSLYSFPEAFF
TRBV2	TRBJ1-1	NA	NA	TGTGCCAGCATGGGGGGGAACACTGAAGCTTTCTTT	CASMGGNTEAFF
TRBV29-1	TRBJ1-4	NA	NA	TGCAGCGCTAGGGGGTCGGCTAATGAAAAACTGTTTTTT	CSARGSANEKLFF
TRBV5-4	TRBJ2-1	NA	NA	TGTGCCAGCAGCCCCCCGTCGGGGTACAATGAGCAGTTCTTC	CASSPPSGYNEQFF
TRBV5-1	TRBJ2-7	TRBD1	NA	TGCGCCAGCAGCTTGGGGGACAGTTCCTACGAGCAGTACTTC	CASSLGDSSYEQYF
TRBV10-2	TRBJ2-5	TRBD2	NA	TGCGCCAGCAGTGATCAACTAGCGGGAGGGCTTAAGACCCAGTACTTC	CASSDQLAGGLKTQYF
TRBV4-1	TRBJ1-1	NA	NA	TGCGCCAGCAGCCGCAGGGTTCTCGACACTGAAGCTTTCTTT	CASSRRVLDTEAFF
TRBV7-2	TRBJ2-5	TRBD2	NA	TGTGCCAGCAGCTTAAATAGCGGGACTGGGAAGACCCAGTACTTC	CASSLNSGTGKTQYF
TRBV29-1	TRBJ2-2	TRBD2	NA	TGCAGCGTGAGCGGGGGGAAGACCGGGGAGCTGTTTTTT	CSVSGGKTGELFF
TRBV7-2	TRBJ1-2	TRBD1	few	TGTGCCAGCAGCTTAGGGGTGCCGGGACAGTATGGCTACACCTTC	CASSLGVPGQYGYTF
TRBV7-7	TRBJ2-5	TRBD2	NA	TGTGCTAGCAGCTTAGGACTAGCGGGGCAGGAGACCCAGTACTTC	CASSLGLAGQETQYF
TRBV15	TRBJ1-2	TRBD1	NA	TGTGCCACCAGCACAAGACAGGGCCACTATGGCTACACCTTC	CATSTRQGHYGYTF
TRBV19	TRBJ2-7	TRBD2	NA	TGTGCCAGTAGTAGAGGGGGGACTTCAGGACTAGCGGGGAGCTCCTACGAGCAGTACTTC	CASSRGGTSGLAGSSYEQYF
TRBV6-1	TRBJ2-1	NA	NA	TGTGCCAGCAGTGAAGATGGGCAGACAATATACAATGAGCAGTTCTTC	CASSEDGQTIYNEQFF
TRBV19	TRBJ2-3	NA	NA	TGTGCCAGTAGTTCCTCACGGGCTAGCGACACAGATACGCAGTATTTT	CASSSSRASDTDTQYF
TRBV18	TRBJ2-3	NA	NA	TGTGCCAGCTCCCTACGGTCGGCAGATACGCAGTATTTT	CASSLRSADTQYF
TRBV9	TRBJ2-3	TRBD2	NA	TGTGCCAGCAGCGTAGTAGGAGCGGGGGGTACGGATACGCAGTATTTT	CASSVVGAGGTDTQYF
TRBV2	TRBJ2-2	TRBD1	NA	TGTGCCAGCCGGGACAGGGGGACCGGGGAGCTGTTTTTT	CASRDRGTGELFF
TRBV9	TRBJ2-1	TRBD1	NA	TGTGCCAGCAGCCCAGGGACAGGCAATGAGCAGTTCTTC	CASSPGTGNEQFF
TRBV7-2	TRBJ2-5	NA	once	TGTGCCAGCAGCTTAGCGGGAGGAGGGGAGACCCAGTACTTC	CASSLAGGGETQYF
TRBV5-1	TRBJ1-3	TRBD1	once	TGCGCCAGCAGCCCCCGGGACAGCCTCTCTGGAAACACCATATATTTT	CASSPRDSLSGNTIYF
TRBV4-2	TRBJ2-1	TRBD1	once	TGTGCCAGCAGCCAAACGGGACAGGGAGGCGACAATGAGCAGTTCTTC	CASSQTGQGGDNEQFF
TRBV6-2/TRBV6-3	TRBJ2-1	NA	NA	TGTGCCAGCAGTTACCCAAGCGGGCAGTTCTTC	CASSYPSGQFF
TRBV28	TRBJ1-2	TRBD1	NA	TGTGCCAGCACCCTGGGGGGACAGGGCAGTGGCTATGGCTACACCTTC	CASTLGGQGSGYGYTF
TRBV5-1	TRBJ1-4	NA	NA	TGCGCCAGCAGCTTGGCCGGCGGGAATACTGAAAAACTGTTTTTT	CASSLAGGNTEKLFF
TRBV6-1	TRBJ2-2	NA	NA	TGTGCCAGCAGTGAGCAGAGGACCGGGGAGCTGTTTTTT	CASSEQRTGELFF
TRBV5-6	TRBJ1-3	NA	NA	TGTGCCAGCAGCATGGGACATCTGCCGAGCTCTGGAAACACCATATATTTT	CASSMGHLPSSGNTIYF
TRBV5-1	TRBJ2-2	NA	NA	TGCGCCAGCAGTCACTCGCGGTCCGGGGAGCTGTTTTTT	CASSHSRSGELFF
TRBV7-9	TRBJ1-2	TRBD1	NA	TGTGCCAGCAGCCGGGGACAGCCCTATGGCTACACCTTC	CASSRGQPYGYTF
TRBV5-1	TRBJ2-3	TRBD2	NA	TGCGCCAGCACCCCGGGACTAGCGGGAGATTTAGATACGCAGTATTTT	CASTPGLAGDLDTQYF
TRBV5-6	TRBJ1-3	NA	NA	TGTGCCAGCAGCTTTGGCGAAACAGGGCTTCGAAACACCATATATTTT	CASSFGETGLRNTIYF
TRBV7-9	TRBJ2-1	NA	NA	TGTGCCAGCAGGCCGCTTAGCTCAGGGGTTGGCTACAATGAGCAGTTCTTC	CASRPLSSGVGYNEQFF
TRBV29-1	TRBJ2-1	TRBD2	NA	TGCAGCGTTGAAGGGCTAGCGGGGGGTCTGAGCTCCTACAATGAGCAGTTCTTC	CSVEGLAGGLSSYNEQFF
TRBV14	TRBJ2-1	TRBD2	NA	TGTGCCAGCAGACCTAGCGGGGCGACCTACAATGAGCAGTTCTTC	CASRPSGATYNEQFF
TRBV14	TRBJ1-2	NA	NA	TGTGCCAGCAGCCAAGTGGGCACGTCCTATGGCTACACCTTC	CASSQVGTSYGYTF
TRBV18	TRBJ2-3	TRBD2	NA	TGTGCCAGCTCACCACCGGGACTAGCGGGAGGCGGAGGCACAGATACGCAGTATTTT	CASSPPGLAGGGGTDTQYF
TRBV9	TRBJ1-3	NA	few	TGTGCCAGCAGCCCGCGGTATACCTCTGGAAACACCATATATTTT	CASSPRYTSGNTIYF
TRBV29-1	TRBJ1-4	NA	NA	TGCAGCGTTCGAAAAGGGGTCGATAATGAAAAACTGTTTTTT	CSVRKGVDNEKLFF
TRBV25-1	TRBJ1-5	NA	NA	TGTGCCAGCAGTCCCTGGGCAGGCCAGCCCCAGCATTTT	CASSPWAGQPQHF
TRBV11-2	TRBJ2-1	NA	NA	TGTGCCAGCAGCTTAGGGGGGGGCCCCTACAATGAGCAGTTCTTC	CASSLGGGPYNEQFF
TRBV5-6	TRBJ2-1	TRBD2	once	TGTGCCAGCAGCCTACTAGCGACAAGCTCCTACAATGAGCAGTTCTTC	CASSLLATSSYNEQFF
TRBV7-9	TRBJ2-5	NA	NA	TGTGCCAGCAGCTTAGCAGGAGGAGAGACCCAGTACTTC	CASSLAGGETQYF
TRBV28	TRBJ1-3	TRBD1	NA	TGTGCCAGCAGATCAGGGGGCTCTGGAAACACCATATATTTT	CASRSGGSGNTIYF
TRBV28	TRBJ2-5	NA	NA	TGTGCCAGCAGTTTCCCGAACGCGGGAACTAGAGAGACCCAGTACTTC	CASSFPNAGTRETQYF
TRBV19	TRBJ1-2	TRBD1	NA	TGTGCCAGTAGTCTCGGGACAGTGATTGGCTACACCTTC	CASSLGTVIGYTF